These T cell receptor beta chains were read from a single sample in a study of blood T cell repertoires in COVID-19. Repertoires were generated with immunoSEQ multiplex PCR, while TCRdb's copy carries only in-frame clones and drops some. The table includes roughly 100,000 clones, 82% detected once. The sequencing input was peripheral blood. The receptors come from a man in his fifties or sixties with acute or convalescent COVID-19. CDR3s include the opening cysteine and the closing phenylalanine or tryptophan. A D gene is named only where the DNA matches it firmly. Size tells how often a clone was seen (once, few, many) or the class of an expanded clone, and some rows leave it out.

clone_size: -; v_call: TRBV6-5; j_call: TRBJ2-7; d_call: -; cdr3_nt: TGTGCCAGCAACCGGGAGCCTTCCTACGAGCAGTACTTC; cdr3_aa: CASNREPSYEQYF
clone_size: once; v_call: TRBV7-9; j_call: TRBJ2-7; d_call: TRBD1; cdr3_nt: TGTGCCAGCAGCTACGTGGACAGGTCCTACGAGCAGTACTTC; cdr3_aa: CASSYVDRSYEQYF
clone_size: -; v_call: TRBV10-3; j_call: TRBJ2-2; d_call: TRBD1; cdr3_nt: TGTGCCATCAAAGACAGGGTAGGCACCGGGGAGCTGTTTTTT; cdr3_aa: CAIKDRVGTGELFF
clone_size: -; v_call: TRBV18; j_call: TRBJ2-1; d_call: -; cdr3_nt: TGTGCCAGCTCACCGTACCAGCCAGGGGACCAGGGTAGTGAGCAGTTCTTC; cdr3_aa: CASSPYQPGDQGSEQFF
clone_size: -; v_call: TRBV10-1; j_call: TRBJ2-3; d_call: TRBD1; cdr3_nt: TGCGCCAGCAGGGCTGGGACAGGGTTAACAGATACGCAGTATTTT; cdr3_aa: CASRAGTGLTDTQYF
clone_size: -; v_call: TRBV9; j_call: TRBJ1-2; d_call: -; cdr3_nt: TGTGCCAGCAGCGTAGACCCAGACAGTACCTATGGCTACACCTTC; cdr3_aa: CASSVDPDSTYGYTF
clone_size: -; v_call: TRBV15; j_call: TRBJ2-3; d_call: TRBD2; cdr3_nt: TGTGCCACCAGCAGAGATCTAACTAGCGGGATGGCAGATACGCAGTATTTT; cdr3_aa: CATSRDLTSGMADTQYF
clone_size: -; v_call: TRBV5-1; j_call: TRBJ2-1; d_call: TRBD1; cdr3_nt: TGCGCCAGCAGCGCCGGACCTTTGAGGGGGCACAATGAGCAGTTCTTC; cdr3_aa: CASSAGPLRGHNEQFF
clone_size: -; v_call: TRBV19; j_call: TRBJ1-5; d_call: -; cdr3_nt: TGTGCCAGTAGGGACGGGGGACTCAATCAGCCCCAGCATTTT; cdr3_aa: CASRDGGLNQPQHF
clone_size: once; v_call: TRBV30; j_call: TRBJ2-3; d_call: -; cdr3_nt: TGTGCCTGGAGCACGGGCACAGATACGCAGTATTTT; cdr3_aa: CAWSTGTDTQYF
clone_size: -; v_call: TRBV5-1; j_call: TRBJ2-1; d_call: TRBD2; cdr3_nt: TGCGCCAGCACAGCGGGAGAAAATTGGGCCTACAATGAGCAGTTCTTC; cdr3_aa: CASTAGENWAYNEQFF
clone_size: -; v_call: TRBV30; j_call: TRBJ2-5; d_call: TRBD2; cdr3_nt: TGTGCGGAGGGAGGGGTGAACCAAGAGACCCAGTACTTC; cdr3_aa: CAEGGVNQETQYF
clone_size: -; v_call: TRBV6-2/TRBV6-3; j_call: TRBJ2-7; d_call: TRBD1; cdr3_nt: TGTGCCAGCAGCGTCTACAGGGGCGAGCAGTACTTC; cdr3_aa: CASSVYRGEQYF
clone_size: -; v_call: TRBV7-2; j_call: TRBJ1-1; d_call: -; cdr3_nt: TGTGCCAGCAGCCCCAACCCGACATTTTCCTCCACTGAAGCTTTCTTT; cdr3_aa: CASSPNPTFSSTEAFF
clone_size: -; v_call: TRBV7-8; j_call: TRBJ2-2; d_call: -; cdr3_nt: TGTGCCAGCAGCTTGGACACCTCGAGGACCGGGGAGCTGTTTTTT; cdr3_aa: CASSLDTSRTGELFF
clone_size: -; v_call: TRBV30; j_call: TRBJ2-2; d_call: -; cdr3_nt: TGTGCCTGGAGTGTGGGCAGGGTTCACACCGGGGAGCTGTTTTTT; cdr3_aa: CAWSVGRVHTGELFF
clone_size: once; v_call: TRBV24-1; j_call: TRBJ2-3; d_call: -; cdr3_nt: TGTGCCACCAGTCCCGCAGGGTCCCCAGATACGCAGTATTTT; cdr3_aa: CATSPAGSPDTQYF
clone_size: -; v_call: TRBV11-2; j_call: TRBJ2-7; d_call: TRBD1; cdr3_nt: TGTGCCAGCAGCTTAGTAAAGGCTGGACAGGGACACCTTTTCGAGCAGTACTTC; cdr3_aa: CASSLVKAGQGHLFEQYF
clone_size: -; v_call: TRBV4-3; j_call: TRBJ2-4; d_call: TRBD2; cdr3_nt: TGCGCCAGCAGCCAAGATCTTTCACTAGCGGGAGCCGAAAACATTCAGTACTTC; cdr3_aa: CASSQDLSLAGAENIQYF
clone_size: -; v_call: TRBV9; j_call: TRBJ2-7; d_call: TRBD2; cdr3_nt: TGTGCCAGCAGCGTAGGGCCTAGCGGGATACAGCAATACGAGCAGTACTTC; cdr3_aa: CASSVGPSGIQQYEQYF
clone_size: -; v_call: TRBV7-3; j_call: TRBJ2-7; d_call: TRBD1; cdr3_nt: TGTGCCAGCAGCCTCGACAGGGCCTACGAGCAGTACTTC; cdr3_aa: CASSLDRAYEQYF
clone_size: -; v_call: TRBV30; j_call: TRBJ2-2; d_call: TRBD1; cdr3_nt: TGTGCCTGGGGGACAGTGGCCGGGGAGCTGTTTTTT; cdr3_aa: CAWGTVAGELFF
clone_size: -; v_call: TRBV3-1/TRBV3-2; j_call: TRBJ2-2; d_call: -; cdr3_nt: TGTGCCAGCAGCCAAGTCGGGAGAGGCCAGCTGTTTTTT; cdr3_aa: CASSQVGRGQLFF
clone_size: -; v_call: TRBV4-2; j_call: TRBJ1-2; d_call: -; cdr3_nt: TGTGCCAGCAGCCAAGAGTCCAGGGTTTTCGGATATGGCTACACCTTC; cdr3_aa: CASSQESRVFGYGYTF
clone_size: -; v_call: TRBV11-3; j_call: TRBJ2-1; d_call: TRBD1; cdr3_nt: TGTGCCAGCAGGCCCCCGGGACAGGGATTGAATGAGCAGTTCTTC; cdr3_aa: CASRPPGQGLNEQFF
clone_size: -; v_call: TRBV9; j_call: TRBJ1-4; d_call: -; cdr3_nt: TGTGCCAGCAGTCTGGGGGGGATCCAGGAAAAACTGTTTTTT; cdr3_aa: CASSLGGIQEKLFF
clone_size: -; v_call: TRBV7-3; j_call: TRBJ2-1; d_call: TRBD2; cdr3_nt: TGTGCCAGCAGCTTAGGTCTAGCGGGGGGGTTCTCCTACAATGAGCAGTTCTTC; cdr3_aa: CASSLGLAGGFSYNEQFF
clone_size: -; v_call: TRBV11-2; j_call: TRBJ1-1; d_call: -; cdr3_nt: TGTGCCAGCAGCTTAGGCGGGCTCGCTGAAGCTTTCTTT; cdr3_aa: CASSLGGLAEAFF